These 32 T cell receptor beta chains were all obtained from the same sample, sequenced in a study of cytomegalovirus exposure and HLA in healthy donors. The primer mix had 60 Vbeta and 13 Jbeta primers. Using immunoSEQ multiplex PCR, the repertoire was profiled, and TCRdb retains in-frame clones only, with some absent. The sample has nearly 110,000 clones, 75% seen once. Sequenced input: PBMCs. Receptor source: a male donor in good health and CMV-seropositive.

The chain links TRBV2 to TRBJ1-5; TRBD1 might be the D (5 bases). V lost 8 bases and J 1 base, leaving 12 bases between the germline ends. The germline gives CDR1 SNHLY, CDR2 FYNNEI. The length of the CDR3 is 14 residues. CDR3 loop: CASRFGGSNQPQHF. In DNA form, the CDR3 reads TGTGCCAGCCGCTTTGGGGGGAGCAATCAGCCCCAGCATTTT.

The genes are TRBV5-1 and TRBJ1-4; TRBD1 aligns across 7 bases. The CDR3 totals 16 residues. The germline gives CDR1 SGHRS, CDR2 YFSETQ. After removal of 3 bases from V and 4 bases from J, the junction contained 9 bases not matched to a gene. Here the CDR3 DNA reads TGCGCCAGCAGCTCCCAAAACAGGGGAGGTAATGAAAAACTGTTTTTT. Translated, it gives CASSSQNRGGNEKLFF.

In the case of this clone: The sample holds other DNA sequences that translate to the same CDR3. This chain uses TRBV7-9 with TRBJ2-7; no clear D. With 2 bases removed from V and 0 bases from J, the gap between germline ends came to 8 bases. The CDR3 spans 14 residues. CDR1 is SEHNR, CDR2 FQNEAQ, per germline (reference sequence). The CDR3 protein is CASSLTGSSYEQYF. CDR3 DNA: TGTGCCAGCAGCTTAACTGGTAGCTCCTACGAGCAGTACTTC.

This clone was detected once. The chain joins TRBV7-9 to TRBJ2-3; D unresolved. Germline-derived CDR1 and CDR2 are SEHNR and FQNEAQ (reference sequence). The CDR3 covers 15 residues. Trimming removed 2 bases at V and 2 bases at J, with 11 bases between. The CDR3 is CASSLLPLDTDTQYF. CDR3 coding DNA: TGTGCCAGCAGCTTATTACCCCTAGACACAGATACGCAGTATTTT.

The chain recombines TRBV11-2 with TRBJ1-1, with D possibly being TRBD1 (5 bases). V gave up 0 bases and J gave up 11 bases, with 7 bases separating them. The CDR3 has 11 amino acids. The V gene's germline CDR1 is SGHAT and CDR2 FQNNGV. CDR3 residues: CASSLDRGAFF. The CDR3 DNA is TGTGCCAGCAGCTTAGACCGGGGGGCTTTCTTT.

The rearrangement uses TRBV28 and TRBJ1-5; D is uncertain. V was cut by 3 bases and J by 5 bases, with 11 bases left in between. Germline CDR1 reads MDHEN; CDR2 reads SYDVKM. CDR3 length: 14 residues. In nucleotides, the CDR3 is TGTGCCAGCAGTTTTAGGCGGACTGATCAGCCCCAGCATTTT. It encodes CASSFRRTDQPQHF.

The chain couples TRBV7-9 to TRBJ2-3; D perhaps matches TRBD1 (6 bases). V lost 1 base, J lost 4 bases, and 15 bases lay in between. Germline V gene data show CDR1 as SEHNR and CDR2 as FQNEAQ (reference sequence). CDR3 length equals 16 residues. CDR3 in DNA: TGTGCCAGCAGCTTAGGCAGCACAGGGAACGCAGATACGCAGTATTTT. As protein: CASSLGSTGNADTQYF.

This chain joins TRBV5-1 and TRBJ2-6; 7 nucleotides agree with TRBD2. Germline-derived CDR1 and CDR2 are SGHRS and YFSETQ. V shed 1 base and J 2 bases; nucleotides not matched to a gene: 3. CDR3 size: 16 residues. This CDR3 is CASSLLGGPGANVLTF. CDR3 DNA sequence: TGCGCCAGCAGCTTGTTGGGAGGGCCTGGGGCCAACGTCCTGACTTTC.

In its sample, this clone was seen once. The chain is built from TRBV4-3 and TRBJ1-6; D is ambiguous. Trimming removed 0 bases from V and 5 bases from J, with 11 bases in between. This CDR3 region has 16 residues. CDR1 LGHNA and CDR2 YSLEER come from the germline V gene. This CDR3 reads CASSQDRRLNNSPLHF. The CDR3 nucleotides read TGCGCCAGCAGCCAAGACAGGCGCCTAAATAATTCACCCCTCCACTTT.

The chain combines TRBV13 with TRBJ2-6; D is undetermined. Between the trimmed V and J ends, which lost 4 bases and 2 bases, there was a span of 12 bases. The CDR3 sequence is 16 residues long. CDR1 and CDR2 from the germline V gene are PRHDT and FYEKMQ (reference sequence). Here the CDR3 DNA reads TGTGCCAGCAGCTCACGCCGGTCGCCTGGGGCCAACGTCCTGACTTTC. Amino acid sequence: CASSSRRSPGANVLTF.

This chain uses TRBV2 with TRBJ2-7; TRBD1 agrees at 11 bases. CDR3 length equals 12 residues. Trimming removed 9 bases from V and 6 bases from J; junction bases left unmatched: 4. Germline loops: CDR1 SNHLY, CDR2 FYNNEI. The CDR3 is CAREGTGGEQYF. Here the CDR3 DNA reads TGTGCCAGGGAAGGGACAGGGGGCGAGCAGTACTTC.

The chain carries TRBV10-3 and TRBJ2-7; TRBD2 matches at 8 bases. Trimming at V came to 9 bases and at J to 0 bases, leaving 7 bases not matched to a gene. The V gene's germline CDR1 is ENHRY and CDR2 SYGVKD. The CDR3 contains 14 residues. The DNA of the CDR3 is TGTGCCATAGAAGACAGCGGGAGCTCCTACGAGCAGTACTTC. Residues: CAIEDSGSSYEQYF.

This clone was counted between two and nine times. The genes are TRBV9 and TRBJ1-4, with 7 bases matching TRBD1. This CDR3 contains 14 residues. CDR1 and CDR2 from the germline V gene are SGDLS and YYNGEE. Losses at the gene ends were 4 bases for V and 8 bases for J; bases not matched to a gene: 8. The CDR3 spells CASSPWDSEEKLFF. In nucleotides, the CDR3 is TGTGCCAGCAGCCCCTGGGACAGCGAGGAAAAACTGTTTTTT. Based on the CDR3 plus reference TRBV9 and TRBJ1-4, the full variable domain is DSGVTQTPKHLITATGQRVTLRCSPRSGDLSVYWYQQSLDQGLQFLIQYYNGEERAKGNILERFSAQQFPDLHSELNLSSLELGDSALYFCASSPWDSEEKLFFGSGTQLSVL.

This clone was counted only a few times. The rearrangement uses TRBV6-5 and TRBJ1-6; D gene ambiguous. Deletions cut 0 bases from V and 6 bases from J, with 12 bases between. This CDR3 contains 16 residues. Germline assignment: CDR1 MNHEY and CDR2 SVGAGI. The CDR3 loop is CASSYSSRAGNSPLHF. CDR3 DNA: TGTGCCAGCAGTTACTCGTCTAGGGCGGGTAATTCACCCCTCCACTTT.

The rearrangement uses TRBV4-3 and TRBJ1-1; the D gene is possibly TRBD1 (5 bases). The CDR3 contains 16 residues. The germline V and J ends were trimmed by 0 bases and 6 bases, with 17 bases remaining between them. Germline CDR1 LGHNA, CDR2 YSLEER. CDR3 nucleotide sequence: TGCGCCAGCAGCCAAGATAGGGGTACCTCGAGGCCTGAAGCTTTCTTT. Its protein product is CASSQDRGTSRPEAFF.

The genes are TRBV21-1 and TRBJ2-3; the table's D gene call, TRBD2, was not cross checked with the DNA. TRBV21-1 is recorded as a pseudogene. This CDR3 has 14 residues. CDR3 coding DNA: TGTGCCAGCAGTCGCGGGAGCCTCACAGATACGCAGTATTTT. Translating it yields CASSRGSLTDTQYF.

The chain recombines TRBV18 with TRBJ1-6; a possible D gene is TRBD1 (5 bases). Germline CDR1 and CDR2: KGHSH and LQKENI. The CDR3 extends over 13 amino acids. The germline V and J ends were trimmed by 4 bases and 6 bases, with 7 bases remaining between them. The CDR3 reads CASSQGINSPLHF. The CDR3 nucleotides read TGTGCCAGCTCACAGGGGATTAATTCACCCCTCCACTTT.

V and J are TRBV4-2 and TRBJ2-1; TRBD2 matches 11 bases. Germline V gene lookup returns CDR1 LGHNA and CDR2 YNFKEQ. The CDR3 has 16 residues. Losses at the gene ends were 4 bases for V and 4 bases for J; bases not matched to a gene: 6. The CDR3 spells CASSPPASGGYNEQFF. Written as DNA, the CDR3 is TGTGCCAGCAGCCCCCCGGCTAGCGGGGGGTACAATGAGCAGTTCTTC.

This chain uses TRBV2 with TRBJ2-5, with 7 bases fitting TRBD2. The germline V gene has CDR1 SNHLY and CDR2 FYNNEI. The CDR3 loop spans 16 amino acids. The J segment lost 4 bases and the V segment lost 2 bases, leaving 10 bases of the junction unmatched. DNA of the CDR3: TGTGCCAGCAGTGAAAGCGGCGGGAGAATCGGAGAGACCCAGTACTTC. It is translated as CASSESGGRIGETQYF.

A few counts support this clone. The J gene is TRBJ2-7, the V gene TRBV9; tentative D call: TRBD1 (5 bases). The germline V gene encodes CDR1 SGDLS and CDR2 YYNGEE. The CDR3 sequence is 15 residues long. The germline V and J ends were trimmed by 0 bases and 0 bases, with 10 bases remaining between them. CDR3 coding DNA: TGTGCCAGCAGCGTAGACGCAGGGTCCTCCTACGAGCAGTACTTC. This encodes CASSVDAGSSYEQYF.

The V gene is TRBV28, the J gene TRBJ1-6; 11 nucleotides line up with TRBD1. This CDR3 has 21 amino acids. Germline trimming cut 2 bases from V and 0 bases from J; bases unmatched to any gene: 12. Germline assignment: CDR1 MDHEN and CDR2 SYDVKM. The CDR3 reads CASSLGEGQGDLSSYNSPLHF. For the CDR3, the DNA is TGTGCCAGCAGTTTAGGCGAGGGACAGGGGGATTTAAGCTCCTATAATTCACCCCTCCACTTT. Supplemented by reference TRBV28 and TRBJ1-6, the full variable domain reads DVKVTQSSRYLVKRTGEKVFLECVQDMDHENMFWYRQDPGLGLRLIYFSYDVKMKEKGDIPEGYSVSREKKERFSLILESASTNQTSMYLCASSLGEGQGDLSSYNSPLHFGNGTRLTVT.

The chain couples TRBV30 to TRBJ2-2; D remains unclear. The germline V and J ends were trimmed by 5 bases and 6 bases, with 19 bases remaining between them. The CDR3 covers 15 residues. Germline values: CDR1 GTSNPN, CDR2 SVGIG (reference sequence). The CDR3 DNA reads as TGTGCCTGGCAAAGAACGAACACAGTGGCCGGGGAGCTGTTTTTT. Its protein product is CAWQRTNTVAGELFF.

This clone was recorded only once. The CDR3 here is CASSEWGREAFF. The DNA for the CDR3 is TGTGCCAGCAGTGAATGGGGGCGTGAAGCTTTCTTT. V is TRBV6-1 and J is TRBJ1-1; TRBD1 is a possible D gene (6 bases). Germline CDR1 and CDR2: MNHNS and SASEGT. The V and J ends lost 2 bases and 7 bases respectively, with 8 bases between them. The CDR3 consists of 12 residues.

V usage is TRBV2 and J usage is TRBJ2-3, with TRBD2 identical over 9 bases. CDR1 is SNHLY and CDR2 is FYNNEI in the germline V gene. V lost 7 bases and J lost 6; bases outside the gene matches: 11. The CDR3 contains 15 residues. The CDR3 protein is CASNPSGVLADTQYF. The CDR3, as DNA: TGTGCCAGCAACCCTAGCGGGGTGTTGGCGGATACGCAGTATTTT.

This chain joins TRBV29-1 and TRBJ2-3, with TRBD1 identical over 8 bases. V trimming: 3 bases; J trimming: 5 bases; junction bases outside the gene matches: 7. Germline V CDR1 and CDR2: SQVTM, ANQGSEA. This CDR3 contains 14 residues. The CDR3 loop reads CSVEDRVAGDTQYF. The DNA of the CDR3 is TGCAGCGTTGAGGACAGGGTGGCGGGAGATACGCAGTATTTT.

This sequence joins TRBV7-3 and TRBJ2-7; TRBD2 aligns across 10 bases. J lost 3 bases, V lost 5 bases, and 7 bases had no gene match. CDR1 is SGHTA, CDR2 FQGTGA, per germline. The CDR3 is 15 residues long. Written as DNA, the CDR3 is TGTGCCAGCAGCCCAGCGGGAGGGAATCTCTACGAGCAGTACTTC. Its protein is CASSPAGGNLYEQYF. Supplemented by reference TRBV7-3 and TRBJ2-7, the full variable domain reads GAGVSQTPSNKVTEKGKYVELRCDPISGHTALYWYRQSLGQGPEFLIYFQGTGAADDSGLPNDRFFAVRPEGSVSTLKIQRTERGDSAVYLCASSPAGGNLYEQYFGPGTRLTVT.

This rearrangement joins TRBV27 to TRBJ1-1; TRBD1 is a possible D gene (5 bases). This CDR3 contains 15 residues. Germline assignment: CDR1 MNHEY and CDR2 SMNVEV (reference sequence). V was cut by 3 bases and J by 0 bases, with 11 bases left in between. CDR3 loop: CASSFSQGLNTEAFF. The CDR3 bases are TGTGCCAGCAGTTTTTCGCAGGGCCTGAACACTGAAGCTTTCTTT.

The table lists this clone with a count of one. This chain's CDR3 is CATSSEIGRHTEAFF. Here the CDR3 DNA reads TGTGCCACCAGCTCAGAGATAGGGAGACACACTGAAGCTTTCTTT. The genes are TRBV15 and TRBJ1-1; D unclear. V was pared by 5 bases and J by 3 bases, with 16 bases between. The CDR3 is made up of 15 amino acids. Germline assignment: CDR1 LNHNV and CDR2 YYDKDF (reference sequence).

The chain links TRBV29-1 to TRBJ2-7, with TRBD2 as a possible D gene (6 bases). V gave up 6 bases and J gave up 6 bases, with 12 bases separating them. The CDR3 has 11 amino acids. Germline V gene sequence: CDR1 SQVTM, CDR2 ANQGSEA. In nucleotides, the CDR3 is TGCAGCGTCGGGACTTCGACCGAGCAGTACTTC. Translating it yields CSVGTSTEQYF.

This clone was counted at least ten times. The V gene is TRBV5-6, the J gene TRBJ2-7; D is perhaps TRBD1 (6 bases). Germline V gene data show CDR1 as SGHDT and CDR2 as YYEEEE. The V end was cut by 4 bases, the J end by 2 bases, with 16 bases between. This CDR3 region has 15 residues. This CDR3 reads CASSPGVTETYEQYF. CDR3 nucleotide sequence: TGTGCCAGCAGCCCAGGGGTCACGGAAACCTACGAGCAGTACTTC.

V usage is TRBV4-2 and J usage is TRBJ2-1, with a possible D match to TRBD2 (6 bases). Trimming removed 0 bases from V and 9 bases from J, with 12 bases in between. Germline V CDR1 and CDR2: LGHNA, YNFKEQ. This CDR3 region has 14 residues. Here the CDR3 reads CASSQEALATEQFF. The CDR3, as DNA: TGTGCCAGCAGCCAAGAGGCCCTAGCGACTGAGCAGTTCTTC.

The genes are TRBV4-1 and TRBJ1-5; no clear D. CDR3 size: 15 residues. Germline values: CDR1 MGHRA, CDR2 YSYEKL. The V gene lost 0 bases and the J gene lost 4 bases, with 10 bases spanning the gap. CDR3 nucleotide sequence: TGCGCCAGCAGCCAAGATCAGGCGGGGAATCAGCCCCAGCATTTT. This encodes CASSQDQAGNQPQHF.